This passage covers 24 T cell receptor beta chains from one sample sequenced in a study of patients and donors after allogeneic stem cell transplantation. MiXCR, applied by TCRdb to the RT-PCR reads, yields one record per CDR3 protein. In the table there are about a million distinct CDR3 sequences, around 17% of which are singletons. Sequenced material: blood, either unsorted or a sorted T cell fraction (not recorded which). These receptors were taken from a human donor who was either an allogeneic HSCT recipient or a stem cell or donor lymphocyte infusion donor (not recorded which). It is not recorded whose cells these are; they may come from a transplant donor.

The V and J genes are TRBV6-1 and TRBJ2-7; D call uncertain. Germline CDR1 and CDR2: MNHNS and SASEGT. V was pared by 6 bases and J by 6 bases, with 18 bases between. The CDR3 is made up of 14 amino acids. CDR3 coding DNA: TGTGCCAGCAGCCCCAGAACAACAGCGATCGAGCAGTACTTC. Amino acids: CASSPRTTAIEQYF.

This clonotype has more than one count but fewer than ten. The genes are TRBV5-1 and TRBJ2-1; the match to TRBD2 covers 12 bases. V trimming: 3 bases; J trimming: 10 bases; junction bases outside the gene matches: 8. Germline CDR1 SGHRS, CDR2 YFSETQ. The CDR3 runs to 15 residues. As DNA, the CDR3 is TGCGCCAGCAGCTCGACTAGCGGGAGATCATCCGAGCAGTTCTTC. It codes for CASSSTSGRSSEQFF.

The rearrangement links TRBV5-6 to TRBJ1-2, with 12 bases lining up with TRBD1. In germline, CDR1 is SGHDT, CDR2 YYEEEE. The CDR3 has 16 residues. Unmatched junction bases numbered 8, after V lost 0 bases and J lost 8 bases. CDR3 loop: CASSLDPRDRGQGYTF. CDR3 nucleotides: TGTGCCAGCAGCTTGGACCCCCGGGACAGGGGGCAGGGCTACACCTTC.

This clonotype was counted ten times or more. The chain employs TRBV29-1 and TRBJ2-2; possibly TRBD1 or TRBD2 for D (5 bases each). The germline CDR1 and CDR2 sequences are SQVTM and ANQGSEA. The CDR3 spans 12 residues. Between the trimmed V and J ends, which lost 4 bases and 5 bases, there was a span of 8 bases. CDR3 in amino acids: CSVGWGTGELFF. The CDR3 nucleotides are TGCAGCGTTGGGTGGGGGACCGGGGAGCTGTTTTTT.

There are a few counts of this clonotype. The rearrangement joins TRBV5-1 to TRBJ1-1; 7 bases agree with TRBD1. This CDR3 comprises 16 residues. The ends lost 3 bases at V and 0 bases at J; junction bases unmatched: 8. Germline V CDR1 and CDR2: SGHRS, YFSETQ. This CDR3 is CASSSWDSNMNTEAFF. CDR3 nucleotide sequence: TGCGCCAGCAGCTCCTGGGACAGCAACATGAACACTGAAGCTTTCTTT.

The V and J genes are TRBV10-3 and TRBJ1-5; 7 bases map to TRBD1. The CDR3 totals 16 residues. The germline V gene encodes CDR1 ENHRY and CDR2 SYGVKD. The trim removed 3 bases at V and 2 bases at J, leaving 7 bases unmatched. CDR3 in amino acids: CAISDTRGHGNQPQHF. CDR3 DNA: TGTGCCATCAGTGATACGAGGGGGCATGGCAATCAGCCCCAGCATTTT.

The chain is built from TRBV7-2 and TRBJ1-3; tentatively, D is TRBD1 (6 bases). The CDR3 length is 16 residues. V lost 0 bases and J 4 bases, leaving 13 bases between the germline ends. Germline V gene lookup returns CDR1 SGHTA and CDR2 FQGNSA. CDR3: CASSLAPGARGNTIYF. The DNA of the CDR3 is TGTGCCAGCAGCTTAGCCCCGGGGGCGCGGGGAAACACCATATATTTT.

This sequence joins TRBV3-1 and TRBJ1-1; TRBD1 might be the D (5 bases). V was clipped by 5 bases and J by 2 bases, with 15 bases between them. In germline, CDR1 is LGHDT, CDR2 YNNKEL (reference sequence). This CDR3 is built from 15 residues. The CDR3 loop reads CASSNRDYNNTEAFF. DNA for the CDR3: TGTGCCAGCAGCAACCGGGACTACAACAACACTGAAGCTTTCTTT.

This clonotype was seen at least ten times. This sequence joins TRBV5-1 and TRBJ2-3; D is uncertain. CDR3 length: 14 residues. Germline lookup yields CDR1 SGHRS and CDR2 YFSETQ. V was shortened by 0 bases and J by 2 bases, with 7 bases between the two germline ends. CDR3 sequence: CASSLGRPTDTQYF. Here the CDR3 DNA reads TGCGCCAGCAGCTTGGGGCGCCCCACAGATACGCAGTATTTT.

The V and J genes are TRBV4-3 and TRBJ1-2; tentative D call: TRBD1 (5 bases). This CDR3 is 15 amino acids long. Germline V lookup: CDR1 LGHNA, CDR2 YSLEER. V shed 1 base and J shed 5 bases, with 14 bases lying between them. The CDR3 DNA sequence: TGCGCCAGCAGCCAAGGGGGACCTTCGACGTATGGCTACACCTTC. It yields the protein CASSQGGPSTYGYTF.

This clonotype occurred a few times. This chain links TRBV4-1 with TRBJ2-5; TRBD1 matches at 8 bases. The CDR3 loop spans 16 amino acids. Germline assignment: CDR1 MGHRA and CDR2 YSYEKL. V lost 0 bases and J lost 5; bases outside the gene matches: 8. This CDR3 reads CASSQDRNRGMETQYF. The CDR3 coding sequence is TGCGCCAGCAGCCAAGATCGAAACAGGGGGATGGAGACCCAGTACTTC.

This clonotype has only a few counts. For the CDR3, the DNA is TGCGCCAGCAGCCCACGGGGGGGCCTTACCCATGAGCAGTTCTTC. Its protein product is CASSPRGGLTHEQFF. This chain joins TRBV4-1 and TRBJ2-1; 8 bases match TRBD2. The CDR3 length is 15 residues. Germline trimming cut 4 bases from V and 8 bases from J; bases unmatched to any gene: 10. The germline V gene encodes CDR1 MGHRA and CDR2 YSYEKL.

This clonotype was detected a few times. The chain joins TRBV6-5 to TRBJ2-3; D is unresolved. V was clipped by 0 bases and J by 4 bases, with 8 bases between them. The germline V gene has CDR1 MNHEY and CDR2 SVGAGI. The CDR3 extends over 14 amino acids. The chain's CDR3 is CASSYSWKSDTQYF. CDR3 bases: TGTGCCAGCAGTTACTCTTGGAAGTCAGATACGCAGTATTTT.

The J gene is TRBJ2-3, the V gene TRBV12-3 or TRBV12-4; D perhaps matches TRBD1 (5 bases). The CDR3 runs to 11 residues. V was shortened by 10 bases and J by 5 bases, with 10 bases between the two germline ends. The CDR3 here is CATYRKDTQYF. The CDR3 DNA reads as TGTGCCACCTACAGGAAAGATACGCAGTATTTT.

This clonotype showed up just a few times. V and J are TRBV20-1 and TRBJ1-5; D remains unclear. Trimming left V 2 bases short and J 1 base short, with 9 bases between. CDR3 length equals 14 residues. In germline, CDR1 is DFQATT, CDR2 SNEGSKA (reference sequence). CDR3 nucleotides: TGCAGTGCTAGAAATTCTGGGAGCAATCAGCCCCAGCATTTT. The encoded protein is CSARNSGSNQPQHF.

This clonotype was observed a handful of times. V gene TRBV6-5 combines with J gene TRBJ2-1; 12 nucleotides match TRBD2. The germline V gene has CDR1 MNHEY and CDR2 SVGAGI. With V trimmed by 4 bases and J by 5 bases, 6 bases remained unmatched. CDR3 length equals 16 residues. CDR3 loop: CASSSWTSGNHNEQFF. CDR3 sequence (DNA): TGTGCCAGCAGTTCCTGGACTAGCGGGAACCACAATGAGCAGTTCTTC.

This clonotype was seen ten or more times. The chain employs TRBV20-1 and TRBJ1-5; 8 bases fit TRBD1. CDR1 is DFQATT and CDR2 is SNEGSKA in the germline V gene (reference sequence). CDR3 size: 15 residues. With V trimmed by 5 bases and J by 6 bases, 12 bases remained unmatched. The CDR3 DNA is TGCAGTGCTCCTTACCTGGACAGGGAGGGTCAGCCCCAGCATTTT. Translating it yields CSAPYLDREGQPQHF.

This clonotype was picked up many times. The chain links TRBV10-3 to TRBJ1-2; tentative D call: TRBD1 (6 bases). Trimming cost V 2 bases and J 6 bases, with 13 bases left between them. The germline CDR1 and CDR2 sequences are ENHRY and SYGVKD. The length of the CDR3 is 14 residues. The CDR3 is CAISEGDRRHGYTF. The DNA for the CDR3 is TGTGCCATCAGTGAGGGAGACAGGAGGCATGGCTACACCTTC.

The rearrangement uses TRBV2 and TRBJ1-5; 7 positions match TRBD1. This CDR3 has 15 residues. Losses at the gene ends were 7 bases for V and 5 bases for J; bases not matched to a gene: 11. Germline assignment: CDR1 SNHLY and CDR2 FYNNEI. CDR3 region: CASTTGGTGDQPQHF. The CDR3, as DNA: TGTGCCAGCACTACGGGGGGAACAGGGGATCAGCCCCAGCATTTT.

This chain connects TRBV12-3 or TRBV12-4 to TRBJ2-1, with 14 bases identical to TRBD2. V lost 5 bases and J lost 10; bases outside the gene matches: 13. This CDR3 region has 17 residues. The CDR3 region has the DNA TGTGCCAGCAGTCAGGGACTAGCGGGAGTCCCTCCTGGGGAGCAGTTCTTC. This codes for CASSQGLAGVPPGEQFF.

This clonotype was counted at least ten times. The V and J genes are TRBV12-3 or TRBV12-4 and TRBJ1-2; 7 nucleotides line up with TRBD1. This CDR3 spans 12 amino acids. With V trimmed by 8 bases and J by 4 bases, 4 bases remained unmatched. The CDR3 loop is CASGRDSYGYTF. CDR3 DNA: TGTGCCAGCGGCCGGGACAGCTATGGCTACACCTTC.

The V call is TRBV9, the J call TRBJ2-3; D is ambiguous. Trimming stripped 4 bases from V and 6 bases from J, with 24 bases between. The germline V gene has CDR1 SGDLS and CDR2 YYNGEE. The CDR3 is made up of 17 amino acids. Here the CDR3 DNA reads TGTGCCAGCAGCCTGAGATTGCAAATTGGGTCGGTGGATACGCAGTATTTT. Translated: CASSLRLQIGSVDTQYF.

The chain joins TRBV20-1 to TRBJ1-1, with D tentatively TRBD1 (5 bases). The CDR3 sequence is 13 residues long. Germline CDR1 DFQATT, CDR2 SNEGSKA (reference sequence). Trimming shortened V by 3 bases and J by 6 bases, and 14 bases separated the two germline ends. CDR3 residues: CSASSRGVAEAFF. CDR3 nucleotide sequence: TGCAGTGCTAGCTCCCGGGGGGTCGCTGAAGCTTTCTTT.

As regards this clonotype: Likely a read error: the CDR3 ends without its conserved phenylalanine or tryptophan. V is TRBV4-1 and J is TRBJ2-7, with D hard to call. The V end lost 1 base, the J end lost 3 bases, and 7 bases lay between the germline ends. The CDR3 is made up of 13 amino acids. In germline, CDR1 is MGHRA, CDR2 YSYEKL. The chain's CDR3 is CASSQVYSYEQYL. The CDR3 DNA sequence: TGCGCCAGCAGCCAAGTGTACAGCTACGAGCAGTACTTG.